Each of the 25 T cell receptor beta chains below was sequenced from the same sample in a study of shared clonotypes between healthy human individuals. Profiled with immunoSEQ multiplex PCR; TCRdb holds only in-frame clones, not every one. The profile shows 800,000 to 1,200,000 clones, about 80% of them singletons. Sequencing input: memory CD4+ T cells from PBMCs. Subset described: CD45RA-negative fraction. Receptors were obtained from a young man in good health. Some clones in this sample may be carry-over from other donors' samples.

The chain is built from TRBV20-1 and TRBJ2-5; D not certain. The J call is doubtful: the DNA matches TRBJ2-7 better. This CDR3 has 11 residues. CDR1 is DFQATT and CDR2 is SNEGSKA in the germline V gene (reference sequence). The CDR3 sequence: CSARTAYEQYF. The CDR3 DNA is TGCAGTGCTAGGACGGCTTACGAGCAGTACTTC.

Note on this clone: It is unclear where the CDR3 begins or ends on the DNA, so no DNA is shown, and the CDR3 is as TCRdb lists it. This sequence joins TRBV28 and TRBJ1-3. The germline gives CDR1 MDHEN, CDR2 SYDVKM. The CDR3 has 14 amino acids, counting both end residues. The CDR3 here is CASSSSGLGNTIYF.

This rearrangement joins TRBV7-9 to TRBJ2-1; no reliable D call. Germline V lookup: CDR1 SEHNR, CDR2 FQNEAQ (reference sequence). Trimming pared 2 bases from V and 13 bases from J, leaving 12 bases between. The CDR3 contains 12 residues. The CDR3: CASSLIGLVQFF. The CDR3 region has the DNA TGTGCCAGCAGCTTAATAGGCCTAGTTCAGTTCTTC.

This chain links TRBV29-1 with TRBJ2-5; D might be TRBD2 (6 bases). Trimming cost V 4 bases and J 4 bases, with 10 bases left between them. CDR3 length equals 12 residues. CDR1 is SQVTM, CDR2 ANQGSEA, per germline. This chain's CDR3 is CSVADYLETQYF. The CDR3 DNA is TGCAGCGTTGCGGACTATTTAGAGACCCAGTACTTC. The full variable domain, rest sourced from reference TRBV29-1 and TRBJ2-5, is SAVISQKPSRDICQRGTSLTIQCQVDSQVTMMFWYRQQPGQSLTLIATANQGSEATYESGFVIDKFPISRPNLTFSTLTVSNMSPEDSSIYLCSVADYLETQYFGPGTRLLVL.

The chain joins TRBV30 to TRBJ1-2; D is unresolved. The CDR3 covers 12 residues. Germline lookup yields CDR1 GTSNPN and CDR2 SVGIG (reference sequence). V was clipped by 2 bases and J by 4 bases, with 8 bases between them. CDR3 DNA: TGTGCCTGGAGTTCACGAGGCTATGGCTACACCTTC. It yields the protein CAWSSRGYGYTF.

This clone was seen a few times. The gene calls are TRBV6-6 and TRBJ2-3; TRBD2 matches 9 bases. V shed 8 bases, J shed 5 bases, and the junction held 11 bases outside the gene matches. The germline gives CDR1 MNHNY, CDR2 SVGAGI (reference sequence). This CDR3 is 15 amino acids long. The CDR3 DNA reads TGTGCCAGCCTTAATAGCGGGAGCCGGGTAGATACGCAGTATTTT. Its translation: CASLNSGSRVDTQYF.

The rearrangement links TRBV12-5 to TRBJ2-3; the match to TRBD2 covers 10 bases. The CDR3 is 13 residues long. With V trimmed by 6 bases and J by 7 bases, 4 bases remained unmatched. Looked up from germline, CDR1 is LGHNT and CDR2 is FRNRAP. The CDR3 DNA reads TGTGCTAGTGGACTAGCGGGGAGGAATACGCAGTATTTT. It specifies CASGLAGRNTQYF.

Only one count was recorded for this clone. The V and J genes are TRBV7-9 and TRBJ2-1, with D possibly matching TRBD2 (6 bases). The CDR3 totals 14 residues. Germline CDR1 reads SEHNR; CDR2 reads FQNEAQ (reference sequence). V was clipped by 1 base and J by 9 bases, with 13 bases between them. The CDR3 DNA follows: TGTGCCAGCAGCTTAGGGGAGTCGGGACTTGAGCAGTTCTTC. This gives the protein CASSLGESGLEQFF.

This chain joins TRBV14 and TRBJ2-5; 8 nucleotides match TRBD2. Germline V gives CDR1 SGHDN, CDR2 FVKESK. This CDR3 has 15 residues. Trimming took 4 bases from V and 5 from J; bases not matched to a gene: 9. Here the CDR3 DNA reads TGTGCCAGCAGCCCCAGGACTAGCTTCAGGGAGACCCAGTACTTC. Translation gives CASSPRTSFRETQYF.

The chain joins TRBV5-1 to TRBJ2-3; D perhaps matches TRBD2 (5 bases). The CDR3 has 17 amino acids. Trimming stripped 0 bases from V and 0 bases from J, with 14 bases between. Germline values: CDR1 SGHRS, CDR2 YFSETQ. The CDR3 sequence is CASSLAIGKASTDTQYF. For the CDR3, the DNA is TGCGCCAGCAGCTTGGCCATCGGGAAAGCTAGCACAGATACGCAGTATTTT.

The chain is built from TRBV14 and TRBJ2-5; 9 bases match TRBD2. The CDR3 contains 15 residues. Germline CDR1 reads SGHDN; CDR2 reads FVKESK. The V and J ends lost 1 base and 4 bases, in that order; junction bases with no gene match: 4. CDR3 in amino acids: CASSQVAGGAETQYF. The CDR3 DNA sequence: TGTGCCAGCAGCCAAGTCGCGGGAGGGGCAGAGACCCAGTACTTC.

The chain combines TRBV2 with TRBJ1-2, with 8 bases that match TRBD1. The CDR3 length is 16 residues. J gave up 4 bases and V 5 bases, and 12 bases lay outside the gene matches. Per the germline V gene, CDR1 is SNHLY and CDR2 is FYNNEI. CDR3 region: CASSLDRGALFYGYTF. CDR3 sequence (DNA): TGTGCCAGCAGTCTTGACAGGGGCGCCCTTTTCTATGGCTACACCTTC.

This clone was recorded many times. The same CDR3 is also encoded by other DNA sequences in this sample. The rearrangement links TRBV10-3 to TRBJ1-1; D not resolved. Germline V gene lookup returns CDR1 ENHRY and CDR2 SYGVKD. Between the trimmed V and J ends, which lost 0 bases and 1 base, there was a span of 6 bases. The CDR3 contains 14 residues. The CDR3 DNA sequence: TGTGCCATCAGTGAGTCGACGGAGAACACTGAAGCTTTCTTT. Protein sequence: CAISESTENTEAFF.

This clone has just one count. J is TRBJ2-1 and V is TRBV15; D call uncertain. CDR1 is LNHNV, CDR2 YYDKDF, per germline (reference sequence). Trimming pared 1 base from V and 8 bases from J, leaving 9 bases between. The CDR3 loop spans 13 amino acids. CDR3 nucleotides: TGTGCCACCAGCAGAGGGGGTTATGATGAGCAGTTCTTC. This encodes CATSRGGYDEQFF.

This clone showed up just once. The V call is TRBV7-2, the J call TRBJ2-7; 7 nucleotides agree with TRBD2. V lost 3 bases to trimming and J lost 3 bases; unmatched junction nucleotides: 8. Germline CDR1 reads SGHTA; CDR2 reads FQGNSA. The CDR3 covers 15 residues. CDR3 bases: TGTGCCAGCAGCTTGGGGGGAGGGCCCTTCTACGAGCAGTACTTC. It is translated as CASSLGGGPFYEQYF.

There are a few counts of this clone. The chain employs TRBV28 and TRBJ2-1, with a weak D call TRBD2 (6 bases). The CDR3 covers 13 residues. The V gene lost 2 bases and the J gene lost 8 bases, with 10 bases spanning the gap. CDR1 is MDHEN and CDR2 is SYDVKM in the germline V gene. CDR3 coding DNA: TGTGCCAGCAGTTTACTAGCGAAGGATGAGCAGTTCTTC. As protein: CASSLLAKDEQFF.

The chain joins TRBV5-1 to TRBJ2-2; D gene unclear. V was clipped by 3 bases and J by 7 bases, with 13 bases between them. Germline V gene sequence: CDR1 SGHRS, CDR2 YFSETQ. The length of the CDR3 is 14 residues. CDR3 DNA sequence: TGCGCCAGCAGCTCGGACCCCCCGGGCGGGGAGCTGTTTTTT. This encodes CASSSDPPGGELFF.

This chain links TRBV5-1 with TRBJ2-3; possible D gene TRBD2, 6 bases. The V end was cut by 2 bases, the J end by 3 bases, with 16 bases between. CDR1 is SGHRS, CDR2 YFSETQ, per germline. The CDR3 runs 16 residues. CDR3 protein: CASSFNGGVRTDTQYF. As DNA, the CDR3 is TGCGCCAGCAGCTTTAACGGGGGAGTGCGTACAGATACGCAGTATTTT.

This CDR3 reads CASSYPLGGANTEAFF. The CDR3 DNA is TGCGCCAGCAGCTACCCCCTGGGGGGCGCGAACACTGAAGCTTTCTTT. The J gene is TRBJ1-1, the V gene TRBV5-1, with D possibly matching TRBD1 (6 bases). Germline V gives CDR1 SGHRS, CDR2 YFSETQ. V lost 3 bases, J lost 1 base, and 16 bases lay in between. This CDR3 has 16 residues.

There are a few counts of this clone. The chain employs TRBV11-2 and TRBJ1-2, with TRBD1 as a possible D gene (5 bases). CDR1 is SGHAT, CDR2 FQNNGV, per germline. V was pared by 4 bases and J by 5 bases, with 14 bases between. This CDR3 is built from 14 residues. Here the CDR3 reads CASSSRDGRYGYTF. DNA for the CDR3: TGTGCCAGCAGCTCCAGGGACGGCCGGTATGGCTACACCTTC. Complete variable domain (other parts from reference TRBV11-2 and TRBJ1-2): EAGVAQSPRYKIIEKRQSVAFWCNPISGHATLYWYQQILGQGPKLLIQFQNNGVVDDSQLPKDRFSAERLKGVDSTLKIQPAKLEDSAVYLCASSSRDGRYGYTFGSGTRLTVV.

The chain combines TRBV2 with TRBJ1-5; D is unclear. Looked up from germline, CDR1 is SNHLY and CDR2 is FYNNEI. CDR3 length equals 14 residues. V lost 3 bases, J lost 11 bases, and 17 bases lay in between. This chain's CDR3 is CASSDSSRTGSQHF. The CDR3 nucleotides are TGTGCCAGCAGTGATTCATCCAGGACGGGTTCCCAGCATTTT.

The V call is TRBV5-1, the J call TRBJ2-7; 10 nucleotides agree with TRBD2. Germline values: CDR1 SGHRS, CDR2 YFSETQ. The CDR3 is 15 amino acids. The V and J ends lost 0 bases and 7 bases, in that order; junction bases with no gene match: 7. CDR3 coding DNA: TGCGCCAGCAGCTTGGCCCCTAGCGGGAGTAGGGAGCAGTACTTC. Its translation: CASSLAPSGSREQYF.

The chain uses TRBV6-4 and TRBJ1-2, with a possible D match to TRBD1 (5 bases). The length of the CDR3 is 14 residues. Between the trimmed V and J ends, which lost 5 bases and 2 bases, there was a span of 12 bases. CDR1 and CDR2 (germline): MRHNA, SNTAGT. The CDR3 bases are TGTGCCAGCAGTAAGACAGCCTTCAACTATGGCTACACCTTC. Residues: CASSKTAFNYGYTF.

The V and J genes are TRBV7-2 and TRBJ2-7; possible D gene TRBD2, 6 bases. Germline values: CDR1 SGHTA, CDR2 FQGNSA. Deletions cut 6 bases from V and 7 bases from J, with 19 bases between. CDR3 length: 14 amino acids. The CDR3 spells CASSFKGGEREQYF. Written as DNA, the CDR3 is TGTGCCAGCAGTTTTAAGGGCGGGGAACGAGAGCAGTACTTC.

V gene TRBV30 combines with J gene TRBJ1-5; the D is unclear. V was cut by 1 base and J by 4 bases, with 8 bases left in between. The CDR3 runs 13 residues. The germline V gene has CDR1 GTSNPN and CDR2 SVGIG (reference sequence). The CDR3 bases are TGTGCCTGGAGTGCAGACCTAAATCAGCCCCAGCATTTT. Translation gives CAWSADLNQPQHF.